This TCR beta chain stems from a study of shared clonotypes between healthy human individuals. Overall study findings and caveats: Few donors limited the genetic and exposure-history diversity represented.

For this clone: Its cognate antigen is unknown.

This CDR3 has 14 residues. Germline lookup yields CDR1 GTSNPN and CDR2 SVGIG (reference sequence). The junction had 5 bases not matched to a gene; V was cut back by 6 bases and J by 1 base. The table came from immunoSEQ multiplex PCR; TCRdb's copy has only in-frame clones and leaves some out. This sample has about 530,000 clones; about 79% occur once, and the top ten carry around 12%. The source of this sequence is a woman aged 35 to 49 in good health. Some clones in this sample may be carry-over from other donors' samples. The chain has TRBV30 and TRBJ2-7; 11 bases line up with TRBD1. Sequencing was done on a sample of PBMCs. The CDR3 loop reads CACQGQGVSYEQYF. For the CDR3, the DNA is TGTGCCTGCCAGGGACAGGGGGTTTCCTACGAGCAGTACTTC.